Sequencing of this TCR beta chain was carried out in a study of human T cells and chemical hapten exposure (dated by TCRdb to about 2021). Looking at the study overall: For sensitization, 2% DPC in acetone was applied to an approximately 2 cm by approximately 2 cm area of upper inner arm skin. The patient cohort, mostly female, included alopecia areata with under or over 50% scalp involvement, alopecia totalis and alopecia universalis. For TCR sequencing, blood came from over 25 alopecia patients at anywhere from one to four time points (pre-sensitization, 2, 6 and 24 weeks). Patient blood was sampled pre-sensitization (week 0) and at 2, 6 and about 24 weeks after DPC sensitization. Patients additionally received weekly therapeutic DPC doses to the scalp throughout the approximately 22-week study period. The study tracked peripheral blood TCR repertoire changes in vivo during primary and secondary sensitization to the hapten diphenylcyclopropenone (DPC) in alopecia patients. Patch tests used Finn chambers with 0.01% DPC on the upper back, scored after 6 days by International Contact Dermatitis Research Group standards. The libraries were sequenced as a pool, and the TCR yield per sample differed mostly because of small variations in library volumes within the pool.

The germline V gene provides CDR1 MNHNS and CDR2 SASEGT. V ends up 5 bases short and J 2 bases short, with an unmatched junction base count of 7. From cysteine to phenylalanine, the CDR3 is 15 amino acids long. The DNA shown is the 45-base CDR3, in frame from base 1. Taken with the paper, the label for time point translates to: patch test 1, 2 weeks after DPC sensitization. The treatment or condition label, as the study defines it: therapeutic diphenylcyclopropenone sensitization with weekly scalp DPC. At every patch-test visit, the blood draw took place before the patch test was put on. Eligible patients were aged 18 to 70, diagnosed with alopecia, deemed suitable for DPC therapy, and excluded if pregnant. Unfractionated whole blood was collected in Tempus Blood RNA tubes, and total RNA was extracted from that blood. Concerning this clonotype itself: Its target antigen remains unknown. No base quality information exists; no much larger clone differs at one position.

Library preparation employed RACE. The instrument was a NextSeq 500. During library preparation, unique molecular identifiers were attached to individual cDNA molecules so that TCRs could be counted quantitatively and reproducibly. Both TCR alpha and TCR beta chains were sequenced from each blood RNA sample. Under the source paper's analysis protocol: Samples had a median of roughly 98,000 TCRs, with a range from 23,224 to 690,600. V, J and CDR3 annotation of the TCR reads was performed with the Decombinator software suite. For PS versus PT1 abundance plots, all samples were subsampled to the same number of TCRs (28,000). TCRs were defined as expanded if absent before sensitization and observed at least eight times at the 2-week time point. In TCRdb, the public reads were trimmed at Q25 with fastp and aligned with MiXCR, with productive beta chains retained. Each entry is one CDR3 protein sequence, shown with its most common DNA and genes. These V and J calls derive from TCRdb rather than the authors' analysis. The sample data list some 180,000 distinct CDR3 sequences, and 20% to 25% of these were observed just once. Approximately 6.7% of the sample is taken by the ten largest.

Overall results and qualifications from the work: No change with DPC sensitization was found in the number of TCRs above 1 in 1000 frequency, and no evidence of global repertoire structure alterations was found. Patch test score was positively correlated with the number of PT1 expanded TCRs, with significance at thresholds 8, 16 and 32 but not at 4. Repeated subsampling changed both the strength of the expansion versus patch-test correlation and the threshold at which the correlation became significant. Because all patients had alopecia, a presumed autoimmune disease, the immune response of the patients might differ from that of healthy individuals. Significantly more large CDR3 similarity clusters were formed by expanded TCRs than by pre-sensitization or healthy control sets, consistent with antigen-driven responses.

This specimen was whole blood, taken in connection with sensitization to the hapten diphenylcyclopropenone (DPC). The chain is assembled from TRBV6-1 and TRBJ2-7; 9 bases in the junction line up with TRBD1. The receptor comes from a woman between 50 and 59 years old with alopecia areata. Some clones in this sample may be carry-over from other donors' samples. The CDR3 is CASSSKGQGTYEQYF. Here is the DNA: TGTGCCAGCAGTTCGAAAGGACAGGGGACCTACGAGCAGTACTTC.